This section outlines one T cell receptor beta chain sequence together with its context. No antigen is known for it. Around 90 million PBMCs served as the genomic DNA source for unsorted samples. This sample stems from a study of shared clonotypes between healthy human individuals. Across the study: The study enrolled a couple of women and a few men aged 18 to 49. General study findings and limits: Clonotype sharing among donors was expected to depend on sequencing depth. The donor pool, a small one, limited the genetic and exposure-history diversity represented.

TCRdb's copy holds only in-frame clones and misses some; the assay was immunoSEQ multiplex PCR. The table shows about 490,000 clones, with around 80% occurring only once. The specimen sequenced was PBMCs. The receptor comes from a woman aged 40 to 50 in good health. Some clones in this sample may be carry-over from other donors' samples.

Here the CDR3 DNA reads TGTGCCAGCAGCTCCCGCGCCGGACAGCTTACCTACGAGCAGTACTTC. Its protein product is CASSSRAGQLTYEQYF. The chain has TRBV7-2 and TRBJ2-7, with D tentatively TRBD1 (6 bases). There are 16 residues in the CDR3. Germline V gives CDR1 SGHTA, CDR2 FQGNSA. V lost 4 bases to trimming and J lost 2 bases, with 18 bases between them.